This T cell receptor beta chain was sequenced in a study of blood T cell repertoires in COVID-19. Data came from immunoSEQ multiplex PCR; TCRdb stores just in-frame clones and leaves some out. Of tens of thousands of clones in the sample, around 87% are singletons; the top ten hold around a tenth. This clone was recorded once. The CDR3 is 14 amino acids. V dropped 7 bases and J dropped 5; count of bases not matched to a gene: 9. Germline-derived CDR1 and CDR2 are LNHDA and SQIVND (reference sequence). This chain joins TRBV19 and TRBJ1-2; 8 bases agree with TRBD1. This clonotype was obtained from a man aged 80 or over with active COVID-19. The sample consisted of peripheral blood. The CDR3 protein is CASMRQGALYGYTF. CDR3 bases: TGTGCCAGTATGCGGCAGGGGGCGTTATATGGCTACACCTTC.